Listed below are T cell receptor beta chains from one sample, sequenced in a study of shared clonotypes between healthy human individuals. Only in-frame clones appear in the TCRdb table, and some are missing; sequencing was by immunoSEQ multiplex PCR. In the table there are around 2,100,000 clones, around 96% of which are singletons. Material: naive CD8+ T cells sorted from blood. The receptor set was obtained from a man younger than 35 in good health. The CDR3 runs from the conserved cysteine through the conserved F or W. The order of the fields is J gene, D gene, CDR3 length, V gene, clone size, CDR3 protein, CDR3 DNA. The D gene is left open where the match is weak. The size entry is marked missing in some rows and otherwise reads once, few, many or a size class.

TRBJ2-2	-	16	TRBV25-1	-	CASKAENRLNTGELFF	TGTGCCAGCAAAGCGGAGAATCGCCTAAACACCGGGGAGCTGTTTTTT
TRBJ1-1	-	15	TRBV18	-	CASHPLPGGRTEAFF	TGTGCCAGCCACCCTCTCCCGGGAGGGAGGACTGAAGCTTTCTTT
TRBJ2-2	-	16	TRBV28	-	CASSYREPSWTGELFF	TGTGCCAGCAGTTACCGGGAGCCCTCCTGGACCGGGGAGCTGTTTTTT
TRBJ2-1	-	15	TRBV7-2	-	CASSWDLSSYNEQFF	TGTGCCAGCAGCTGGGACTTGAGCTCCTACAATGAGCAGTTCTTC
TRBJ2-4	-	12	TRBV7-9	-	CASSSSGNIQYF	TGTGCCAGCAGCTCCTCGGGAAACATTCAGTACTTC
TRBJ2-7	-	15	TRBV13	-	CASSLSYHGFYEQYF	TGTGCCAGCAGCTTGTCGTACCACGGATTCTACGAGCAGTACTTC
TRBJ1-1	TRBD1	14	TRBV25-1	once	CASSQDRGYAGAFF	TGTGCCAGCAGTCAGGACAGGGGGTACGCAGGAGCTTTCTTT
TRBJ2-1	TRBD1	13	TRBV7-9	-	CASSPTGTNEQFF	TGTGCCAGCAGTCCGACAGGGACCAATGAGCAGTTCTTC
TRBJ2-5	TRBD1	14	TRBV5-4	-	CASSSDRGLETQYF	TGTGCCAGCAGCTCGGACAGGGGGCTGGAGACCCAGTACTTC
TRBJ2-1	TRBD2	16	TRBV7-8	-	CASSFSSGGALNEQFF	TGTGCCAGCAGCTTTTCTAGCGGGGGGGCGTTAAATGAGCAGTTCTTC
TRBJ2-7	-	15	TRBV27	-	CASSTTRDNSYEQYF	TGTGCCAGCAGTACTACTCGGGACAACTCCTACGAGCAGTACTTC
TRBJ2-5	-	12	TRBV29-1	-	CSVEESQETQYF	TGCAGCGTGGAAGAATCCCAAGAGACCCAGTACTTC
TRBJ2-3	-	15	TRBV7-9	-	CASESRAHGVDTQYF	TGTGCCAGCGAATCCCGGGCCCACGGGGTGGATACGCAGTATTTT
TRBJ2-1	-	15	TRBV5-6	-	CASSWGVGQYNEQFF	TGTGCCAGCAGCTGGGGGGTCGGACAGTACAATGAGCAGTTCTTC
TRBJ2-7	TRBD1	17	TRBV4-3	once	CASSQERTGSGFREQYF	TGCGCCAGCAGCCAAGAGAGGACAGGGTCGGGGTTCCGGGAGCAGTACTTC
TRBJ2-2	-	14	TRBV7-6	-	CASSPEWGSGELFF	TGTGCCAGCAGCCCGGAGTGGGGGAGCGGGGAGCTGTTTTTT
TRBJ1-6	TRBD1	14	TRBV4-1	-	CASSPRDSNSPLHF	TGCGCCAGCAGCCCCCGGGACAGCAATTCACCCCTCCACTTT
TRBJ1-1	-	15	TRBV6-5	-	CATTSYQGWGTEAFF	TGTGCCACCACTAGCTACCAGGGTTGGGGCACTGAAGCTTTCTTT
TRBJ2-7	-	14	TRBV4-1	-	CASSQRQGGYEQYF	TGCGCCAGCAGCCAACGCCAGGGCGGCTACGAGCAGTACTTC
TRBJ2-7	-	14	TRBV27	-	CASSSSDRTYEQYF	TGTGCCAGCAGTTCATCGGACCGGACCTACGAGCAGTACTTC
TRBJ2-4	-	16	TRBV19	-	CASSGLQSLAKNIQYF	TGTGCCAGTAGTGGCCTACAGTCGTTAGCCAAAAACATTCAGTACTTC
TRBJ2-6	-	18	TRBV4-3	-	CASSQEETLLSGANVLTF	TGCGCCAGCAGCCAAGAAGAGACACTCCTATCTGGGGCCAACGTCCTGACTTTC
TRBJ2-7	-	13	TRBV13	-	CASSAGGGKEQYF	TGTGCCAGCAGCGCAGGAGGGGGGAAGGAGCAGTACTTC
TRBJ2-5	TRBD2	15	TRBV6-1	-	CASSLPRGVQETQYF	TGTGCCAGCAGCCTTCCGCGGGGGGTGCAAGAGACCCAGTACTTC
TRBJ2-3	-	17	TRBV15	-	CATSRDALALSTDTQYF	TGTGCCACCAGCAGAGATGCACTAGCACTTAGCACAGATACGCAGTATTTT
TRBJ2-7	-	16	TRBV28	-	CASTPARTDSTYEQYF	TGTGCCAGCACCCCGGCCAGGACAGATTCCACCTACGAGCAGTACTTC
TRBJ2-3	-	14	TRBV25-1	-	CASSEWWEEDTQYF	TGTGCCAGCAGTGAATGGTGGGAGGAGGATACGCAGTATTTT
TRBJ2-7	TRBD1	14	TRBV5-1	-	CASSATGYPYEQYF	TGCGCCAGCAGCGCGACAGGGTATCCATACGAGCAGTACTTC
TRBJ1-2	TRBD1	15	TRBV10-3	-	CAISESQGARYGYTF	TGTGCCATCAGTGAGTCACAGGGGGCAAGGTATGGCTACACCTTC
TRBJ2-2	-	14	TRBV27	-	CASSFPGGTGELFF	TGTGCCAGCAGTTTTCCAGGGGGGACCGGGGAGCTGTTTTTT
TRBJ1-5	-	13	TRBV6-1	-	CASSEYQNQPQHF	TGTGCCAGCAGTGAATATCAAAATCAGCCCCAGCATTTT
TRBJ2-7	-	15	TRBV4-1	-	CASSQVSGVHYEQYF	TGCGCCAGCAGCCAAGTTTCAGGGGTTCACTACGAGCAGTACTTC
TRBJ2-3	TRBD1	14	TRBV18	-	CASSPDRGMDTQYF	TGTGCCAGCTCACCGGACAGGGGGATGGATACGCAGTATTTT
TRBJ1-1	TRBD1	15	TRBV28	-	CASSFATGGYTEAFF	TGTGCCAGCAGTTTTGCGACAGGGGGATATACTGAAGCTTTCTTT
TRBJ1-1	TRBD1	13	TRBV2	-	CASSEALQGEAFF	TGTGCCAGCAGTGAAGCGCTACAGGGGGAAGCTTTCTTT
TRBJ1-2	-	13	TRBV6-1	-	CASSQGTEYGYTF	TGTGCCAGCAGTCAGGGGACGGAGTATGGCTACACCTTC
TRBJ2-4	-	14	TRBV7-9	once	CASSLSDSLNIQYF	TGTGCCAGCAGCTTAAGTGACTCCTTAAACATTCAGTACTTC
TRBJ2-7	-	13	TRBV19	-	CASSASITYEQYF	TGTGCCAGTAGTGCCAGCATTACCTACGAGCAGTACTTC
TRBJ1-2	-	14	TRBV4-1	-	CASSQEVSGYGYTF	TGCGCCAGCAGCCAAGAGGTGAGCGGTTACGGCTACACCTTC
TRBJ1-6	-	11	TRBV4-1	-	CASSQNSPLHF	TGCGCCAGCAGCCAAAATTCACCCCTCCACTTT
TRBJ2-7	TRBD1	13	TRBV28	-	CASSLDRGHEQYF	TGTGCCAGCAGCCTGGACAGGGGCCACGAGCAGTACTTC
TRBJ2-5	-	12	TRBV7-9	-	CASSHGQETQYF	TGTGCCAGCAGCCACGGACAAGAGACCCAGTACTTC
TRBJ2-7	TRBD2	17	TRBV27	-	CASSLSSGLAEYDEQYF	TGTGCCAGCAGTTTATCATCGGGGCTAGCGGAGTATGACGAGCAGTACTTC
TRBJ1-1	TRBD1	17	TRBV9	-	CASSLYDRVGANTEAFF	TGTGCCAGCAGCCTATACGACAGGGTTGGAGCGAACACTGAAGCTTTCTTT